These T cell receptor beta chains were read from a single sample in a study of cytomegalovirus exposure and HLA in healthy donors. Sequencing used immunoSEQ multiplex PCR; TCRdb keeps in-frame clones, though not all of them. Altogether more than 250,000 clones are present, 86% being singletons, with the ten largest covering roughly 0.8%. Input material: PBMCs. The receptor source for this set is a woman between 18 and 29 years old in good health and CMV-seronegative. CDR3s include the opening cysteine and the closing phenylalanine or tryptophan. The D gene is left open where the match is weak. Clone size is not always given. Where it is, it says once, few, many or a class for expanded clones.

v_gene	j_gene	d_gene	abundance	CDR3aa	CDR3nt
TRBV7-9	TRBJ2-7	TRBD2	NA	CASSLVGSAGGMQYF	TGTGCCAGCAGCTTAGTAGGGTCAGCGGGAGGGATGCAGTACTTC
TRBV2	TRBJ1-1	NA	NA	CASSSQWGGNTEAFF	TGTGCCAGCAGTTCCCAGTGGGGGGGGAACACTGAAGCTTTCTTT
TRBV13	TRBJ2-5	TRBD2	NA	CASSLSREGHETQYF	TGTGCCAGCAGCTTAAGTCGGGAGGGCCACGAGACCCAGTACTTC
TRBV5-1	TRBJ2-7	NA	NA	CASQTSVEQYF	TGCGCCAGCCAAACTAGTGTCGAGCAGTACTTC
TRBV11-2	TRBJ2-5	NA	NA	CASSPPGGRPQYF	TGTGCCAGCAGCCCCCCGGGGGGCAGGCCACAGTACTTC
TRBV15	TRBJ1-5	NA	NA	CATSRGAGMGNQPQHF	TGTGCCACCAGCAGAGGAGCGGGGATGGGCAATCAGCCCCAGCATTTT
TRBV6-1	TRBJ2-2	NA	NA	CASSGTEDYTGELFF	TGTGCCAGCAGTGGGACAGAGGATTACACCGGGGAGCTGTTTTTT
TRBV11-1	TRBJ2-1	NA	NA	CASSSRGPIFGNEQFF	TGTGCCAGCAGTTCCAGGGGCCCCATATTCGGCAATGAGCAGTTCTTC
TRBV2	TRBJ2-7	NA	few	CAGRGGTPTYEQYF	TGTGCCGGCCGTGGCGGGACGCCGACCTACGAGCAGTACTTC
TRBV30	TRBJ1-2	TRBD1	NA	CALQQGVDGYTF	TGTGCCCTCCAACAGGGGGTGGATGGCTACACCTTC
TRBV5-6	TRBJ2-1	TRBD1	NA	CASSVDRESYNEQFF	TGTGCCAGCAGCGTGGACAGGGAATCCTACAATGAGCAGTTCTTC
TRBV5-1	TRBJ2-7	NA	once	CASSLGTNYEQYF	TGCGCCAGCAGCTTGGGGACAAACTACGAGCAGTACTTC
TRBV6-5	TRBJ2-5	TRBD2	NA	CASSFSGSETQYF	TGTGCCAGCAGTTTTAGCGGGAGTGAGACCCAGTACTTC
TRBV4-2	TRBJ2-1	TRBD2	NA	CASSQEEREGRNEQFF	TGTGCCAGCAGCCAAGAGGAGCGGGAGGGCCGTAATGAGCAGTTCTTC
TRBV27	TRBJ2-1	TRBD2	NA	CASGLRPGLAAYNEQFF	TGTGCCAGCGGACTTCGGCCAGGACTAGCGGCCTACAATGAGCAGTTCTTC
TRBV4-2	TRBJ2-1	TRBD2	once	CASSQLSGGLRNEQFF	TGTGCCAGCAGCCAATTGAGCGGGGGCCTGAGGAATGAGCAGTTCTTC
TRBV28	TRBJ1-3	NA	NA	CASSLPGTRSGNTIYF	TGTGCCAGCAGTTTACCCGGGACACGCTCTGGAAACACCATATATTTT
TRBV4-2	TRBJ1-1	NA	NA	CASSHSLIMNTEAFF	TGTGCCAGCAGCCACAGTCTCATTATGAACACTGAAGCTTTCTTT
TRBV9	TRBJ1-1	TRBD1	NA	CASSPGQGNTEAFF	TGTGCCAGCAGCCCCGGACAGGGGAACACTGAAGCTTTCTTT
TRBV9	TRBJ2-7	TRBD2	NA	CASSVDAGVLYEQYF	TGTGCCAGCAGCGTAGACGCGGGAGTTCTCTACGAGCAGTACTTC
TRBV7-8	TRBJ1-5	NA	NA	CATQSDRLRVPQHF	TGTGCCACCCAATCCGACAGGTTAAGAGTCCCCCAGCATTTT
TRBV5-1	TRBJ2-5	TRBD2	NA	CASSLAPAGASETQYF	TGCGCCAGCAGCTTGGCCCCAGCGGGAGCCTCAGAGACCCAGTACTTC
TRBV5-1	TRBJ1-2	TRBD1	NA	CASSLDPGGNGYTF	TGCGCCAGCAGCTTGGATCCAGGGGGAAATGGCTACACCTTC
TRBV4-1	TRBJ2-3	TRBD2	NA	CASSQDPWSGIPDTQYF	TGCGCCAGCAGCCAAGATCCGTGGAGCGGGATCCCAGATACGCAGTATTTT
TRBV6-1	TRBJ2-7	NA	few	CASSERPSSYEQYF	TGTGCCAGCAGTGAGAGGCCCAGCTCCTACGAGCAGTACTTC
TRBV4-1	TRBJ2-7	NA	NA	CASSQDQSRVYEQYF	TGCGCCAGCAGCCAAGATCAAAGCAGGGTCTACGAGCAGTACTTC
TRBV19	TRBJ2-7	TRBD1	NA	CASSIRQGGHEQYF	TGTGCCAGTAGTATACGACAGGGCGGCCACGAGCAGTACTTC
TRBV5-1	TRBJ2-7	TRBD1	NA	CASSLQGDSSYEQYF	TGCGCCAGCAGCTTACAAGGGGACAGTTCCTACGAGCAGTACTTC
TRBV5-1	TRBJ2-1	TRBD1	NA	CASSIGTGGGEQFF	TGCGCCAGCAGCATTGGGACAGGGGGCGGTGAGCAGTTCTTC
TRBV19	TRBJ1-5	NA	NA	CASRRDGGYNQPQHF	TGTGCCAGTAGGAGGGACGGGGGATACAATCAGCCCCAGCATTTT